Listed here are 17 T cell receptor beta chains from one sample, sequenced in a study of cytomegalovirus exposure and HLA in healthy donors. Primers: 60 Vbeta forward and 13 Jbeta reverse. Measured with immunoSEQ multiplex PCR; TCRdb has only the in-frame clones, and not every one. The table records 90,000 to 150,000 clones, roughly 80% of them present only once. Sequencing was done on a sample of PBMCs. Receptors originate from a woman aged 30 to 39 in good health and CMV-seropositive.

CDR3 amino acids: CASSLARETQYF. The CDR3 region has the DNA TGCGCCAGCAGCTTGGCCCGGGAGACCCAGTACTTC. V is TRBV5-1 and J is TRBJ2-5; D ambiguous. The CDR3 length is 12 residues. Trimming stripped 0 bases from V and 5 bases from J, with 5 bases between. CDR1 and CDR2 (germline): SGHRS, YFSETQ.

The V and J genes are TRBV11-3 and TRBJ1-5, with D hard to call. This CDR3 has 16 amino acids. Germline loops: CDR1 SGHNT, CDR2 YENEEA. The germline V and J ends were trimmed by 5 bases and 0 bases, with 14 bases remaining between them. The CDR3 here is CASSQVQFYSNQPQHF. In nucleotides, the CDR3 is TGTGCCAGCAGCCAGGTACAGTTCTATAGCAATCAGCCCCAGCATTTT.

The V call is TRBV4-3, the J call TRBJ2-7, with TRBD2 matching 15 bases. Germline V gives CDR1 LGHNA, CDR2 YSLEER. V shed 3 bases, J shed 4 bases, and the junction held 10 bases outside the gene matches. This CDR3 has 18 residues. CDR3 in amino acids: CASSQRTSGGEVGYEQYF. CDR3 in DNA: TGCGCCAGCAGCCAGAGGACTAGCGGGGGGGAAGTGGGGTACGAGCAGTACTTC.

On this clone: Other DNA variants within this sample encode the same CDR3. V gene TRBV5-1 combines with J gene TRBJ2-3; TRBD2 aligns across 11 bases. Per germline, CDR1 SGHRS and CDR2 YFSETQ. The junction had 4 bases not matched to a gene; V was cut back by 3 bases and J by 1 base. The CDR3 length is 16 residues. The CDR3 sequence is CASSSLAGGGTDTQYF. The DNA for the CDR3 is TGCGCCAGCAGCTCCCTAGCGGGGGGAGGCACAGATACGCAGTATTTT.

V and J are TRBV7-6 and TRBJ1-1; maybe TRBD1 (5 bases). V dropped 6 bases and J dropped 1 base, with 6 bases sitting between them. There are 12 residues in the CDR3. Germline V gene sequence: CDR1 SGHVS, CDR2 FNYEAQ. The CDR3 spells CASRGGNTEAFF. Written as DNA, the CDR3 is TGTGCCAGCAGGGGGGGGAACACTGAAGCTTTCTTT.

The chain links TRBV19 to TRBJ1-3; no firm D call. Trimming pared 3 bases from V and 3 bases from J, leaving 6 bases between. The CDR3 sequence is 13 residues long. Germline values: CDR1 LNHDA, CDR2 SQIVND (reference sequence). The CDR3 here is CASSIRLGNTIYF. As DNA, the CDR3 is TGTGCCAGTAGTATTCGACTTGGAAACACCATATATTTT.

The chain is built from TRBV19 and TRBJ2-5; maybe TRBD2 (5 bases). Trimming removed 5 bases from V and 5 bases from J, with 24 bases in between. CDR1 and CDR2 (germline): LNHDA, SQIVND (reference sequence). The CDR3 sequence is 17 residues long. CDR3 DNA sequence: TGTGCCAGTAGTGCTCGAGGGCCCAGGATCCCGGGGGAGACCCAGTACTTC. Translated: CASSARGPRIPGETQYF. The whole variable domain, remainder taken from reference TRBV19 and TRBJ2-5, is DGGITQSPKYLFRKEGQNVTLSCEQNLNHDAMYWYRQDPGQGLRLIYYSQIVNDFQKGDIAEGYSVSREKKESFPLTVTSAQKNPTAFYLCASSARGPRIPGETQYFGPGTRLLVL.

The rearrangement joins TRBV25-1 to TRBJ2-1; D may be TRBD2 (5 bases). Trimming took off 8 bases at V and 3 bases at J, with 11 bases between the two ends. Looked up from germline, CDR1 is MGHDK and CDR2 is SYGVNS. The CDR3 has 13 residues. The CDR3 spells CASQRLLYNEQFF. Written as DNA, the CDR3 is TGTGCCAGCCAGCGGCTTCTCTACAATGAGCAGTTCTTC.

The chain recombines TRBV6-5 with TRBJ1-4; maybe TRBD1 (6 bases). V was clipped by 7 bases and J by 7 bases, with 16 bases between them. The CDR3 has 14 amino acids. Germline loops: CDR1 MNHEY, CDR2 SVGAGI. Here the CDR3 reads CASKTGGQGEKLFF. CDR3 DNA sequence: TGTGCCAGCAAAACCGGGGGGCAGGGTGAAAAACTGTTTTTT.

J is TRBJ2-5 and V is TRBV28, with D unclear. V lost 3 bases, J lost 9 bases, and 11 bases lay in between. The CDR3 spans 12 residues. Germline V CDR1 and CDR2: MDHEN, SYDVKM. CDR3: CASSLDRRAQYF. CDR3 DNA sequence: TGTGCCAGCAGTTTGGATCGACGGGCCCAGTACTTC.

The chain combines TRBV5-4 with TRBJ2-5; 7 positions match TRBD1. Germline trimming cut 2 bases from V and 3 bases from J; bases unmatched to any gene: 1. The CDR3 is made up of 13 amino acids. In germline, CDR1 is SGHNT, CDR2 YYREEE (reference sequence). The CDR3 here is CASSFTGEETQYF. The CDR3 coding sequence is TGTGCCAGCAGCTTCACAGGGGAAGAGACCCAGTACTTC.

V gene TRBV11-2 combines with J gene TRBJ2-5; maybe TRBD1 (6 bases). Trimming cost V 0 bases and J 4 bases, with 12 bases left between them. The CDR3 has 15 residues. CDR1 and CDR2 (germline): SGHAT, FQNNGV. CDR3 protein: CASSLDPAGAETQYF. The DNA of the CDR3 is TGTGCCAGCAGCTTAGATCCGGCAGGGGCAGAGACCCAGTACTTC.

In DNA form, the CDR3 reads TGCGCCAGCAGCCAAGACCCAACAGGGATCGATACGGGAGCTTTCTTT. This translates into CASSQDPTGIDTGAFF. This rearrangement joins TRBV4-1 to TRBJ1-1, with a tentative D call TRBD1 (6 bases). The CDR3 covers 16 residues. The germline CDR1 and CDR2 sequences are MGHRA and YSYEKL. Deletions cut 0 bases from V and 10 bases from J, with 21 bases between.

The sample holds one count of this clone. The DNA of the CDR3 is TGCGCCAGCGCCCCAGCGGGGGCATACGCGGAGACCCAGTACTTC. It is translated as CASAPAGAYAETQYF. J is TRBJ2-5 and V is TRBV5-1, with 8 bases matching TRBD2. V gave up 7 bases and J gave up 5 bases; unmatched junction bases: 13. This CDR3 is 15 amino acids long. The germline V gene encodes CDR1 SGHRS and CDR2 YFSETQ.

The chain joins TRBV6-6 to TRBJ2-3; TRBD2 aligns across 9 bases. The CDR3 covers 16 residues. V lost 6 bases, J lost 1 base, and 8 bases stayed unmatched. Germline lookup yields CDR1 MNHNY and CDR2 SVGAGI (reference sequence). CDR3 in amino acids: CASSLTIAGGTDTQYF. CDR3 sequence (DNA): TGTGCCAGCAGCCTAACGATAGCGGGGGGCACAGATACGCAGTATTTT.

The rearrangement uses TRBV7-2 and TRBJ2-3, with a weak D call TRBD2 (5 bases). CDR1 is SGHTA and CDR2 is FQGNSA in the germline V gene. Trimming removed 8 bases at V and 1 base at J, with 13 bases between. The CDR3 is made up of 14 amino acids. Written as DNA, the CDR3 is TGTGCCAGCTGCCCCCGGGGAGGCACAGATACGCAGTATTTT. Translating gives CASCPRGGTDTQYF.

The chain carries TRBV6-1 and TRBJ2-7; a possible D gene is TRBD2 (5 bases). Germline V gives CDR1 MNHNS, CDR2 SASEGT. CDR3 length: 12 amino acids. With 7 bases removed from V and 2 bases from J, the gap between germline ends came to 9 bases. Here the CDR3 reads CASTDFPYEQYF. DNA of the CDR3: TGTGCCAGCACGGACTTTCCCTACGAGCAGTACTTC.